A selection of T cell receptor beta chains follows, all from one sample in a study of T cells in localized non-small cell lung cancer. Using immunoSEQ multiplex PCR, the repertoire was profiled, and TCRdb retains in-frame clones only, with some absent. The sample gives 25,000 to 35,000 clones, about 86% of which show up once; 5% to 6.5% is in the top ten. The sample consisted of peripheral blood mononuclear cells, taken before any cancer treatment. These receptor sequences come from a man aged 40 to 69 with stage III lung adenocarcinoma. The CDR3 runs from the conserved cysteine through the conserved F or W. Fields, in order: V gene, clone size, D gene, J gene, CDR3 DNA, CDR3 protein. A D gene is named only where the DNA matches it firmly. Size tells how often a clone was seen (once, few, many) or the class of an expanded clone, and some rows leave it out.

TRBV2	NA	NA	TRBJ1-4	TGTGCCAGCAGCAGATCCGGAGGGGGTGAAAAACTGTTTTTT	CASSRSGGGEKLFF
TRBV5-1	NA	NA	TRBJ2-7	TGCGCCAGCAGCTTGATTCTGGGGCATCAGTACTTC	CASSLILGHQYF
TRBV6-5	NA	NA	TRBJ2-3	TGTGCCAGCAGCCCCGGGACTAGCACAGATACGCAGTATTTT	CASSPGTSTDTQYF
TRBV7-6	NA	NA	TRBJ2-3	TGTGCCAGCAGCCCCACAGTGGTAACACAGGGCACAGATACGCAGTATTTT	CASSPTVVTQGTDTQYF
TRBV15	few	NA	TRBJ1-5	TGTGCCACCCAATCGGGGAGGGCGAATCAGCCCCAGCATTTT	CATQSGRANQPQHF
TRBV9	NA	NA	TRBJ2-5	TGTGCCAGCAGCGCAAACAGGGACCCACGGGAGACCCAGTACTTC	CASSANRDPRETQYF
TRBV10-3	NA	TRBD2	TRBJ2-1	TGTGCCATCAGTGAGTCTAGCGGGAGGGCCAATGAGCAGTTCTTC	CAISESSGRANEQFF
TRBV5-1	NA	NA	TRBJ2-3	TGCGCCAGCAGCTTGGCCTACACAGATACGCAGTATTTT	CASSLAYTDTQYF
TRBV28	NA	TRBD1	TRBJ2-5	TGTGCCAATTACAGGGGTGAAGAGACCCAGTACTTC	CANYRGEETQYF
TRBV6-1	once	NA	TRBJ2-2	TGTGCCAGCAGTGCCGACCACTGGGGGCAGGGTCGGAACACCGGGGAGCTGTTTTTT	CASSADHWGQGRNTGELFF
TRBV7-2	NA	NA	TRBJ2-1	TGTGCCAGCAGCTTAGTTAACTTCGGCCCGAGCTCCTACAATGAGCAGTTCTTC	CASSLVNFGPSSYNEQFF
TRBV4-2	NA	NA	TRBJ1-2	TGTGCCAGCAGCCAAGATCTCTTGGGTCGGAGCTACACCTTC	CASSQDLLGRSYTF
TRBV6-6	NA	NA	TRBJ1-2	TGTGCCAGCAGTTACCGGCAGGGCGACTATGGCTACACCTTC	CASSYRQGDYGYTF
TRBV18	NA	TRBD2	TRBJ2-1	TGTGCCAGCTCACCACAGCGGGGCTTAAGTGGGAATGAGCAGTTCTTC	CASSPQRGLSGNEQFF
TRBV6-5	NA	NA	TRBJ2-5	TGTGCCAGCAGTCTTCTCGGGCCATCAGGGGAGACCCAGTACTTC	CASSLLGPSGETQYF
TRBV25-1	NA	NA	TRBJ2-3	TGTGCCAGCAGTGAATTGGGGGCCCAGGATACGCAGTATTTT	CASSELGAQDTQYF
TRBV7-2	NA	TRBD1	TRBJ2-2	TGTGCCAGCAGCCTGACAGGGGGCGCGAACACCGGGGAGCTGTTTTTT	CASSLTGGANTGELFF
TRBV29-1	NA	TRBD1	TRBJ2-3	TGCAGCGCCGCGACAGGGGGCAAGACGCAGTATTTT	CSAATGGKTQYF
TRBV6-1	NA	NA	TRBJ2-6	TGTGCCAGCACAGGGGTGGCCTTTGGGGCCAACGTCCTGACTTTC	CASTGVAFGANVLTF
TRBV9	NA	NA	TRBJ1-2	TGTGCCAGCAGCGTAGAAGGGAATGGCTACACCTTC	CASSVEGNGYTF
TRBV6-6	NA	NA	TRBJ2-5	TGTGCCAGCAGTTTCCTGTCACCAGGCCAAGAGACCCAGTACTTC	CASSFLSPGQETQYF
TRBV7-8	NA	NA	TRBJ2-3	TGTGCCAGCAGCTTAGGAGGGCGAGATACGCAGTATTTT	CASSLGGRDTQYF
TRBV6-5	NA	TRBD2	TRBJ2-1	TGTGCCAGCAGTCTTGGGGAGGGCTCCTACAATGAGCAGTTCTTC	CASSLGEGSYNEQFF
TRBV5-1	NA	NA	TRBJ1-3	TGCGCCAGCAGCCCCATCGGACCTGGAAACACCATATATTTT	CASSPIGPGNTIYF
TRBV7-9	NA	NA	TRBJ1-1	TGTGCCAGCAGCTCGGGACTTGAGGGTGGTGAAGCTTTCTTT	CASSSGLEGGEAFF
TRBV2	few	NA	TRBJ1-2	TGTGCCAGCAGTGTTACAGGGTTTGCTGGCTACACCTTC	CASSVTGFAGYTF
TRBV7-6	NA	NA	TRBJ2-1	TGTGCCAGCAGCCGCGGCAGGGACGAGCAGTTCTTC	CASSRGRDEQFF
TRBV10-3	NA	TRBD1	TRBJ2-1	TGTGCCATCACCACCGGGACAGGGAATGAGCAGTTCTTC	CAITTGTGNEQFF
TRBV11-2	NA	NA	TRBJ1-1	TGTGCCAGCAGCCGCGATTGGGGCCAAGAAGCTTTCTTT	CASSRDWGQEAFF
TRBV11-1	NA	NA	TRBJ2-4	TGTGCCAGCAGCACTGGGCCCAAAAACATTCAGTACTTC	CASSTGPKNIQYF
TRBV5-8	once	NA	TRBJ2-2	TGTGCCAGCAGCTTGGCCCTCAGGGGAGACACCGGGGAGCTGTTTTTT	CASSLALRGDTGELFF
TRBV7-3	NA	TRBD1	TRBJ2-6	TGTGCCAGCAGCGATCCGGGACAGACGCCTCTCTCTGGGGCCAACGTCCTGACTTTC	CASSDPGQTPLSGANVLTF
TRBV10-3	NA	TRBD1	TRBJ2-2	TGTGCCATCAGTTCGGGACAGGGGGCCGGGGAGCTGTTTTTT	CAISSGQGAGELFF
TRBV28	NA	NA	TRBJ1-5	TGTGCCAGCAGACAGCCCCCGGGACAAGATCAGCCCCAGCATTTT	CASRQPPGQDQPQHF
TRBV29-1	NA	NA	TRBJ1-2	TGCAGCGTTCCAGGAACGAGGGGCCTCCGTCGGGACCTCATGGGCTACACCTTC	CSVPGTRGLRRDLMGYTF
TRBV28	NA	TRBD1	TRBJ1-2	TGTGCCAGCAGTCAGACAGGGGCGCCTAACTATGGCTACACCTTC	CASSQTGAPNYGYTF
TRBV2	few	TRBD1	TRBJ2-2	TGTGCCAGCAGAGCGTCGACAGGGTCCGGGGAGCTGTTTTTT	CASRASTGSGELFF
TRBV6-1	NA	TRBD1	TRBJ2-2	TGTGCCAGCGGCGACAGGGGGCTGGGTACCGGGGAGCTGTTTTTT	CASGDRGLGTGELFF
TRBV27	NA	TRBD1	TRBJ2-5	TGTGCCAGCAGCACGGGACAGTCCTCTGGGGAGACCCAGTACTTC	CASSTGQSSGETQYF
TRBV18	NA	TRBD2	TRBJ2-3	TGTGCCAGCTCAGAGACTAGCGAGACAGATACGCAGTATTTT	CASSETSETDTQYF
TRBV5-5	NA	NA	TRBJ2-5	TGTGCCAGCAGCTTGGTCGCGCAGCAAGAGACCCAGTACTTC	CASSLVAQQETQYF
TRBV11-2	NA	NA	TRBJ2-7	TGTGCCAGCAGCTTAGAAGACTTTGGAGGTTACGAGCAGTACTTC	CASSLEDFGGYEQYF
TRBV7-2	NA	NA	TRBJ2-6	TGTGCCAGCAGTTTCGCTGGGGCCAACGTCCTGACTTTC	CASSFAGANVLTF
TRBV29-1	NA	TRBD2	TRBJ2-3	TGCAGCGGCTCGGGGGGTACTAGCACAGATACGCAGTATTTT	CSGSGGTSTDTQYF
TRBV6-1	NA	NA	TRBJ2-5	TGTGCCAGCCCTAGTCCAGAGGGGTACCAAGAGACCCAGTACTTC	CASPSPEGYQETQYF
TRBV5-1	NA	TRBD1	TRBJ2-2	TGCGCCAGTCGGGGACAGATGCCATCCGGGGAGCTGTTTTTT	CASRGQMPSGELFF
TRBV13	NA	NA	TRBJ1-1	TGTGCCAGCAGCTTAGGTGTGGGGTCTGAAGCTTTCTTT	CASSLGVGSEAFF
TRBV2	NA	NA	TRBJ1-3	TGTGCCAGCAGTATGCCGGCGGGCCCGTCTGGAAACACCATATATTTT	CASSMPAGPSGNTIYF
TRBV5-4	NA	TRBD2	TRBJ2-3	TGTGCCAGCAGCTCAAAGCGGGAGGGCCAAGATACGCAGTATTTT	CASSSKREGQDTQYF
TRBV12-2	few	NA	TRBJ1-3	TGTGCAAGTCGCTTAGCGCAACAAAACACCATATATTTT	CASRLAQQNTIYF
TRBV5-6	NA	NA	TRBJ1-5	TGTGCCAGCAGCTTAGGGGGGCGAAAGCCCCAGCATTTT	CASSLGGRKPQHF
TRBV5-1	NA	NA	TRBJ2-3	TGCGCCAGCAGCCCTCAGGTAGCGAATACGCAGTATTTT	CASSPQVANTQYF